One and the same sample provided the 8 T cell receptor beta chains below, sequenced in a study of blood T cell repertoires in COVID-19. Profiled with immunoSEQ multiplex PCR; TCRdb holds only in-frame clones, not every one. The data show about 78,000 clones, about nine tenths seen once. Source material: peripheral blood. All receptors derive from a man in his fifties with active or convalescent COVID-19.

V and J are TRBV5-1 and TRBJ2-7; D not resolved. The CDR3 extends over 15 amino acids. Between the trimmed V and J ends, which lost 0 bases and 1 base, there was a span of 11 bases. Looked up from germline, CDR1 is SGHRS and CDR2 is YFSETQ. The CDR3 sequence: CASSLGSTGSYEQYF. The CDR3 nucleotides read TGCGCCAGCAGCTTGGGATCGACGGGTTCCTACGAGCAGTACTTC.

The chain recombines TRBV5-1 with TRBJ1-2; D call uncertain. The V gene's germline CDR1 is SGHRS and CDR2 YFSETQ. V lost 3 bases and J 8 bases, leaving 11 bases between the germline ends. The CDR3 has 12 amino acids. The CDR3 loop is CASSSTLEGYTF. CDR3 nucleotide sequence: TGCGCCAGCAGCTCAACCTTGGAGGGCTACACCTTC.

The chain employs TRBV27 and TRBJ1-6, with a possible D match to TRBD1 (5 bases). This CDR3 is built from 13 residues. CDR1 is MNHEY, CDR2 SMNVEV, per germline (reference sequence). The ends were cut back, 4 bases at V and 7 bases at J, with 8 bases in the middle. The chain's CDR3 is CASSSGENSPLHF. CDR3 nucleotides: TGTGCCAGCAGTTCGGGGGAAAATTCACCCCTCCACTTT.

This chain links TRBV7-9 with TRBJ2-5, with TRBD1 as a possible D gene (6 bases). Per germline, CDR1 SEHNR and CDR2 FQNEAQ (reference sequence). This CDR3 contains 14 residues. Trimming pared 5 bases from V and 4 bases from J, leaving 14 bases between. CDR3 residues: CASSPLGHRETQYF. The DNA for the CDR3 is TGTGCCAGCAGCCCGCTGGGACACCGAGAGACCCAGTACTTC.

This clone was seen once. The chain joins TRBV18 to TRBJ1-3; D possibly corresponds to TRBD1 (5 bases). From germline, CDR1 is KGHSH and CDR2 LQKENI. The CDR3 consists of 15 residues. Trimming cost V 2 bases and J 6 bases, with 14 bases left between them. As DNA, the CDR3 is TGTGCCAGCTCACCAACCGGGGGACGGGAAAACACCATATATTTT. This encodes CASSPTGGRENTIYF.

The V gene is TRBV19, the J gene TRBJ1-4; 7 nucleotides match TRBD1. The CDR3 consists of 15 residues. Germline loops: CDR1 LNHDA, CDR2 SQIVND (reference sequence). Trimming removed 4 bases from V and 0 bases from J; junction bases left unmatched: 2. CDR3 nucleotide sequence: TGTGCCAGTAGTAGGGGGACAGCAACTAATGAAAAACTGTTTTTT. Translating gives CASSRGTATNEKLFF. Using reference TRBV19 and TRBJ1-4 for the parts outside the CDR3, the full variable domain is DGGITQSPKYLFRKEGQNVTLSCEQNLNHDAMYWYRQDPGQGLRLIYYSQIVNDFQKGDIAEGYSVSREKKESFPLTVTSAQKNPTAFYLCASSRGTATNEKLFFGSGTQLSVL.

The rearrangement links TRBV23-1 to TRBJ1-6; D gene unclear. TRBV23-1 qualifies as an ORF whose function is uncertain. V shed 7 bases and J shed 4 bases, with 35 bases lying between them. The CDR3 contains 22 residues. CDR3 coding DNA: TGCGCCAGCACCCAGCCAGAGGGTCGAGGAGTGGCAGGAGATTCATATAATTCACCCCTCCACTTT. Residues: CASTQPEGRGVAGDSYNSPLHF.

The count of this clone is one. J is TRBJ1-5 and V is TRBV15; no clear D gene. Germline V gene data show CDR1 as LNHNV and CDR2 as YYDKDF (reference sequence). The CDR3 runs 15 residues. Trimming left V 0 bases short and J 0 bases short, with 6 bases between. The CDR3 nucleotides are TGTGCCACCAGCAGAGATCCTAATAGCAATCAGCCCCAGCATTTT. This gives the protein CATSRDPNSNQPQHF. The whole variable domain, remainder taken from reference TRBV15 and TRBJ1-5, is DAMVIQNPRYQVTQFGKPVTLSCSQTLNHNVMYWYQQKSSQAPKLLFHYYDKDFNNEADTPDNFQSRRPNTSFCFLDIRSPGLGDTAMYLCATSRDPNSNQPQHFGDGTRLSIL.